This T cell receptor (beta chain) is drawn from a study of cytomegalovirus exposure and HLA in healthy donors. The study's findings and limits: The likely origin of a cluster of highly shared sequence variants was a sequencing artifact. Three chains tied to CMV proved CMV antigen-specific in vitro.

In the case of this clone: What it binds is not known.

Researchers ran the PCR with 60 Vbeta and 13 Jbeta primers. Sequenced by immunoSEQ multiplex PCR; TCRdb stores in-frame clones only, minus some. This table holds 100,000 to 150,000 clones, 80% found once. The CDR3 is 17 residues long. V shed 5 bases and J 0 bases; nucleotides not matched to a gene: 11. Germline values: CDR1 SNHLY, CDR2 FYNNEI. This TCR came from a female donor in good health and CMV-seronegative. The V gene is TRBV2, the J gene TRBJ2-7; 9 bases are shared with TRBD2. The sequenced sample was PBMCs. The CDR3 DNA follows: TGTGCCAGCAGTCGACCCTCTAGCGGGACGAGCTCCTACGAGCAGTACTTC. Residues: CASSRPSSGTSSYEQYF.